What follows describes a single TCR beta chain. The antigen remains unidentified. The record originates from a study of cytomegalovirus exposure and HLA in healthy donors. Turning to the study itself: The approximately 110 validation repertoires were reported in a later analysis to have been generated on the same platform as the 500 to 700 first-cohort repertoires. Study observations and caveats: According to the study, roughly 180 TCR beta chains were cytomegalovirus-associated. Whilst most TCR sequences proved rare, a subset of public TCRs occurred across many donors.

This table comes from immunoSEQ multiplex PCR, and its TCRdb copy is limited to in-frame clones, with some not included. The data contain approximately 160,000 clones, approximately 96% of them seen just once; the ten biggest clones take up around 0.9%. CDR1 is LNHNV, CDR2 YYDKDF, per germline (reference sequence). The CDR3 has 17 amino acids. After removal of 3 bases from V and 10 bases from J, the junction contained 16 bases not matched to a gene. The rearrangement joins TRBV15 to TRBJ2-1; 9 nucleotides match TRBD1. The sample consisted of PBMCs. This receptor was identified in a woman between 18 and 30 years old in good health and CMV-seronegative. The CDR3 sequence is CATSRGGGTGSIGEQFF. The CDR3 region has the DNA TGTGCCACCAGCAGGGGGGGAGGGACAGGGTCAATTGGAGAGCAGTTCTTC.